This entry is about one T cell receptor (beta chain). The antigen is unknown. The data are from a study of T cells in Graves' hyperthyroidism and ophthalmopathy. RNA transcripts were the template for amplifying TCR beta CDR3 regions. The primer set for the first-round RT-PCR of the TCR CDR3 was HTBI. MiXCR was run by TCRdb on the multiplex PCR reads, yielding one entry per CDR3 protein. The data show a few hundred thousand distinct CDR3 sequences, under 15% seen once. The CDR3 consists of 15 residues. After removal of 0 bases from V and 6 bases from J, the junction contained 6 bases not matched to a gene. CDR1 and CDR2 (germline): SGHRS, YFSETQ. Researchers defined stable Graves' hyperthyroidism as no ophthalmopathy progression within 18 months. Patients were excluded for uncontrolled infection, other autoimmune disease, pregnancy or lactation. Findings and caveats of the study: Onset of ophthalmopathy came a median about 6.5 months after the model predicted it.

Sequenced input: blood. This TCR was recovered from a woman in her twenties or thirties with Graves' hyperthyroidism. The chain carries TRBV5-1 and TRBJ2-1; 7 bases agree with TRBD2. CDR3 sequence: CASSLGGTMANEQFF. The CDR3 nucleotides are TGCGCCAGCAGCTTGGGCGGGACTATGGCCAATGAGCAGTTCTTC.